Included here is one T cell receptor beta chain sequence, with context. These data originate in a study of blood T cell repertoires in COVID-19. For the study at large: There were acute and convalescent COVID-19 samples, and they came from the United States, Italy and Spain. The cDNA or gDNA used as material had been derived from T cells, B-cell-depleted T cells, or PBMCs.

Under the authors' procedure: Cell counts per sample came from amplifying reference gene primers. Data came from immunoSEQ multiplex PCR; TCRdb stores just in-frame clones and leaves some out. That table gives V, J and clone size, and the DNA gave D and trimming. Of fewer than 130,000 clones in the sample, roughly four fifths were seen once. Germline lookup yields CDR1 SGDLS and CDR2 YYNGEE. The V end was cut by 0 bases, the J end by 3 bases, with 6 bases between. The CDR3 length is 14 residues. V is TRBV9 and J is TRBJ1-4; D gene unclear. The sequence was obtained from a woman aged 60-75 years with acute or convalescent COVID-19. The sample was peripheral blood. CDR3 residues: CASSVGLSNEKLFF. Here the CDR3 DNA reads TGTGCCAGCAGCGTAGGACTCTCTAATGAAAAACTGTTTTTT.